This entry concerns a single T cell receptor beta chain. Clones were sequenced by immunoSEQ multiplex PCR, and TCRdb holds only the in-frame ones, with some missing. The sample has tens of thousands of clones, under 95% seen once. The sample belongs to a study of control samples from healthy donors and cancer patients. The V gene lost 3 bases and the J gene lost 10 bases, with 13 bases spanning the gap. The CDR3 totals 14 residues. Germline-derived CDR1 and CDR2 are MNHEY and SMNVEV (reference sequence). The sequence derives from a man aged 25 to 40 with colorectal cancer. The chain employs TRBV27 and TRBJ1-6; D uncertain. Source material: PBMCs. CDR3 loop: CASSFGGSSSPLHF. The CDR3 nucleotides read TGTGCCAGCAGTTTTGGCGGCTCCTCCTCACCCCTCCACTTT.